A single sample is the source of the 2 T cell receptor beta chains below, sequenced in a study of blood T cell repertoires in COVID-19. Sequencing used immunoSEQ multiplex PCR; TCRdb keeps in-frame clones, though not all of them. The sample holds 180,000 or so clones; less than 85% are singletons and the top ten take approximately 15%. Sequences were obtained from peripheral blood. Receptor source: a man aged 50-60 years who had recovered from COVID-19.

In nucleotides, the CDR3 is TGTGCCAGCTCACCCAGCCTGGGGGGGAATTCACCCCTCCACTTT. It codes for CASSPSLGGNSPLHF. The chain employs TRBV18 and TRBJ1-6; a weak D match, TRBD1 (5 bases). This CDR3 has 15 amino acids. V was shortened by 3 bases and J by 7 bases, with 13 bases between the two germline ends. CDR1 is KGHSH and CDR2 is LQKENI in the germline V gene.

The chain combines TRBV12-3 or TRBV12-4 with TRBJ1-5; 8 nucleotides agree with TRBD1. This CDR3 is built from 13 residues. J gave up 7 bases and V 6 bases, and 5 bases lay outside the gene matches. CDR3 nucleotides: TGTGCCAGCAGCAGGGGGCTTCGACAGCCCCAGCATTTT. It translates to CASSRGLRQPQHF.